This TCR beta chain was sequenced for a study of blood T cell repertoires in COVID-19. Study summary: From the United States, Italy and Spain came samples of acute and convalescent COVID-19.

Participants were aged about 18 to 100 years from approximately 24 US areas. Cohort 3 recovery required two negative PCRs, clearance, or symptom resolution. Details on this clone: The junction departs from germline at one end; a sequencing error may be responsible.

Here immunoSEQ multiplex PCR was the method, and the copy in TCRdb shows in-frame clones only, minus some. Of under 300,000 clones in the sample, about nine tenths are singletons; the top ten hold over 1.5%. The receptor was derived from a woman aged 18-30 years who had recovered from COVID-19. Material for sequencing was PBMCs or T cells enriched from blood (not recorded which).

CDR3 residues: CASSLDRVGAEAFF. The CDR3 bases are TGTGCCAGCAGCCTAGACAGGGTGGGCGCTGAAGCTTTCTTT. V and J are TRBV11-3 and TRBJ1-1; 7 nucleotides align to TRBD1. This CDR3 spans 14 amino acids. Germline values: CDR1 SGHNT, CDR2 YENEEA.